Presented here are 8 T cell receptor beta chains from one specimen sequenced in a study of T cell repertoires in cytomegalovirus infection. MiXCR was run by TCRdb on the reads, yielding one entry per CDR3 protein. Here the sample spans around 740,000 distinct CDR3 sequences, roughly 35% being singletons. Sequencing was performed on PBMCs. The receptors here all came from a human donor in good health (CMV status not recorded). Some clones in this sample may be carry-over from other donors' samples.

The chain links TRBV7-9 to TRBJ1-3, with 7 bases lining up with TRBD1. The trim removed 1 base at V and 1 base at J, leaving 4 bases unmatched. Germline CDR1 and CDR2: SEHNR and FQNEAQ (reference sequence). The CDR3 loop spans 16 amino acids. CDR3 amino acids: CASSLGGQLSGNTIYF. CDR3 in DNA: TGTGCCAGCAGCTTAGGGGGACAGTTATCTGGAAACACCATATATTTT.

The chain joins TRBV11-2 to TRBJ1-1; perhaps TRBD1 as D (5 bases). The CDR3 length is 15 residues. The V end was cut by 4 bases, the J end by 0 bases, with 12 bases between. CDR1 and CDR2 from the germline V gene are SGHAT and FQNNGV. CDR3 sequence: CASSSGLLMNTEAFF. DNA for the CDR3: TGTGCCAGCAGCTCGGGACTCCTAATGAACACTGAAGCTTTCTTT.

This clonotype was counted only a few times. The gene calls are TRBV7-2 and TRBJ2-7, with 7 bases matching TRBD1. The CDR3 is 14 amino acids. Germline-derived CDR1 and CDR2 are SGHTA and FQGNSA. V shed 5 bases, J shed 1 base, and the junction held 5 bases outside the gene matches. CDR3 bases: TGTGCCAGCAGCCGGACAGGATTTTCCTACGAGCAGTACTTC. Protein: CASSRTGFSYEQYF.

This clonotype was seen a handful of times. The rearrangement joins TRBV9 to TRBJ1-3; 8 nucleotides line up with TRBD1. J gave up 7 bases and V 3 bases, and 9 bases lay outside the gene matches. The CDR3 has 15 residues. Germline V gene data show CDR1 as SGDLS and CDR2 as YYNGEE. The CDR3 DNA reads as TGTGCCAGCAGCGCCGAACAGGGGGGTCGCAACACCATATATTTT. Translation gives CASSAEQGGRNTIYF.

This chain links TRBV29-1 with TRBJ1-3, with TRBD1 identical over 7 bases. Trimming removed 0 bases from V and 0 bases from J; junction bases left unmatched: 8. The CDR3 sequence is 17 residues long. Germline V CDR1 and CDR2: SQVTM, ANQGSEA. CDR3 sequence reads: CSVEEGQLTASGNTIYF. Written as DNA, the CDR3 is TGCAGCGTTGAAGAGGGACAGCTTACAGCCTCTGGAAACACCATATATTTT.

This chain joins TRBV7-2 and TRBJ1-5; D might be TRBD1 (5 bases). Germline V lookup: CDR1 SGHTA, CDR2 FQGNSA. The length of the CDR3 is 15 residues. The V gene lost 5 bases and the J gene lost 6 bases, with 17 bases spanning the gap. The CDR3 sequence: CASSPTGVPGQPQHF. The CDR3 coding sequence is TGTGCCAGCAGCCCAACGGGGGTACCGGGTCAGCCCCAGCATTTT.

This clonotype was seen at least ten times. The chain has TRBV12-5 and TRBJ2-2; 9 bases fit TRBD2. This CDR3 region has 16 residues. The V gene end was trimmed by 2 bases and the J gene end by 7 bases; junction bases not matched to a gene: 8. Germline V gene sequence: CDR1 LGHNT, CDR2 FRNRAP. DNA of the CDR3: TGTGCTAGTGGTTTGCAGGGACTAGCCGGGGGCGGGGAGCTGTTTTTT. Its protein is CASGLQGLAGGGELFF.

Only a few counts were recorded for this clonotype. The chain employs TRBV7-9 and TRBJ1-2; a possible D gene is TRBD1 (5 bases). Per germline, CDR1 SEHNR and CDR2 FQNEAQ (reference sequence). CDR3 length: 13 amino acids. V was shortened by 5 bases and J by 7 bases, with 14 bases between the two germline ends. This CDR3 is CASSPGVLSGYTF. DNA for the CDR3: TGTGCCAGCAGCCCGGGGGTTTTATCTGGCTACACCTTC.